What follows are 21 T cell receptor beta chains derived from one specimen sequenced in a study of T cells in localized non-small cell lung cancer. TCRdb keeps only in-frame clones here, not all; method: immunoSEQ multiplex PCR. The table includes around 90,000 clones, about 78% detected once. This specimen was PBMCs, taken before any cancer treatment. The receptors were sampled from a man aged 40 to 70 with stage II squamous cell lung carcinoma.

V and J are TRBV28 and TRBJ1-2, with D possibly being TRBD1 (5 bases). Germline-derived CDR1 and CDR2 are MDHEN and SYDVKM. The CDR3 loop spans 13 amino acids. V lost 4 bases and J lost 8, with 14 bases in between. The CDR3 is CASSSAGGYGYTF. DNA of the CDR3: TGTGCCAGCAGTTCCGCCGGGGGATACGGCTACACCTTC.

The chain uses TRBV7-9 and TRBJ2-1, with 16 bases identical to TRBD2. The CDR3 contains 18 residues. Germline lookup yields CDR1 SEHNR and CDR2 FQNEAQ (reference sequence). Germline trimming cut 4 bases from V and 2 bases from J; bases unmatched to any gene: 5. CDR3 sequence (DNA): TGTGCCAGCAGCTCCGGGACTAGCGGGGGGGCCGCCTACAATGAGCAGTTCTTC. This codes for CASSSGTSGGAAYNEQFF.

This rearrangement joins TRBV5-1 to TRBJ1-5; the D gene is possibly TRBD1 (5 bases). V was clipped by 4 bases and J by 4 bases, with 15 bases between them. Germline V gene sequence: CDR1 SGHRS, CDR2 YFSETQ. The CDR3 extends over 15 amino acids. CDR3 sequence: CASSLDSAGNQPQHF. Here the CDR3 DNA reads TGCGCCAGCAGCCTCGACAGTGCGGGGAATCAGCCCCAGCATTTT.

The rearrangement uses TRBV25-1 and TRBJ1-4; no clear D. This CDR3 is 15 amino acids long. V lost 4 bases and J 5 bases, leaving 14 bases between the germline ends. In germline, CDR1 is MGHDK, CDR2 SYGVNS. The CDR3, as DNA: TGTGCCAGCAGTGCCGGGCTAAGAGCGAATGAAAAACTGTTTTTT. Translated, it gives CASSAGLRANEKLFF.

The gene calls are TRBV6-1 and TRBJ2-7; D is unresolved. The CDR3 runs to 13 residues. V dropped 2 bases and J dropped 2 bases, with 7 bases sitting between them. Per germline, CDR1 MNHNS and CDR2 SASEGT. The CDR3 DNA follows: TGTGCCAGCAGTGAACGGGCGGCCTACGAGCAGTACTTC. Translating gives CASSERAAYEQYF.

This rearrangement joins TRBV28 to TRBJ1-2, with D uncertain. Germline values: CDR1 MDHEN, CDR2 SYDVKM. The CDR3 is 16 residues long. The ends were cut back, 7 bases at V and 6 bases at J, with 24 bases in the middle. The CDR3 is CASINAGAGVADGYTF. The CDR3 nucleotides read TGTGCCAGCATCAATGCGGGTGCGGGCGTAGCGGATGGCTACACCTTC.

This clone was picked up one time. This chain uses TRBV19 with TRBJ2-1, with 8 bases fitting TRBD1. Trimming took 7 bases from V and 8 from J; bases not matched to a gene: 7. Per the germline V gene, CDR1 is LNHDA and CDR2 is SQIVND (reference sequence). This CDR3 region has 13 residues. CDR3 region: CASTLDRDHEQFF. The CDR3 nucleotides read TGTGCCAGTACCCTGGACAGGGATCATGAGCAGTTCTTC.

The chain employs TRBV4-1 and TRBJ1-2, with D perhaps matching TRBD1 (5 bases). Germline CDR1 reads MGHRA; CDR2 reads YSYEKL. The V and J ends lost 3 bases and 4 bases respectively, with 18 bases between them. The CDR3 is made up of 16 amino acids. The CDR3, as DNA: TGCGCCAGCAGCCAGCCACCGTCACAGGTTATCTATGGCTACACCTTC. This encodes CASSQPPSQVIYGYTF.

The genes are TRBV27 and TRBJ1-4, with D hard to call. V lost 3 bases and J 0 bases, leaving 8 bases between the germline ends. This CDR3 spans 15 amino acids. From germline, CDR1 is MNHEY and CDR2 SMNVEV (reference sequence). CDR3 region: CASSFSPATNEKLFF. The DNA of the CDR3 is TGTGCCAGCAGTTTCAGTCCGGCAACTAATGAAAAACTGTTTTTT.

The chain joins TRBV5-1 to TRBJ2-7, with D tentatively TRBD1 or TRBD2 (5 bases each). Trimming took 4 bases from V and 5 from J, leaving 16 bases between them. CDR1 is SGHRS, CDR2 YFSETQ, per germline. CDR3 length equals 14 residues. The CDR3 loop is CASSPDGARDEQYF. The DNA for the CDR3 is TGCGCCAGCAGCCCGGACGGGGCCAGGGACGAGCAGTACTTC. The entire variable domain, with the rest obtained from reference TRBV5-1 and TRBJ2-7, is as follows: KAGVTQTPRYLIKTRGQQVTLSCSPISGHRSVSWYQQTPGQGLQFLFEYFSETQRNKGNFPGRFSGRQFSNSRSEMNVSTLELGDSALYLCASSPDGARDEQYFGPGTRLTVT.

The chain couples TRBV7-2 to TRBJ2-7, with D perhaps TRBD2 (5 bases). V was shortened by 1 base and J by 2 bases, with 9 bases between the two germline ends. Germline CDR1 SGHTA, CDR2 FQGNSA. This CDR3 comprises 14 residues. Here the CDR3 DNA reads TGTGCCAGCAGCTTAGTGACTATAGCCTACGAGCAGTACTTC. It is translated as CASSLVTIAYEQYF.

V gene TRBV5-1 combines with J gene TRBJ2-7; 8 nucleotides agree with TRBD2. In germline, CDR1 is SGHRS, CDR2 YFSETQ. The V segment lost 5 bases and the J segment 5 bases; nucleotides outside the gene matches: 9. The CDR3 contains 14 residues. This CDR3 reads CASSPSGGSHEQYF. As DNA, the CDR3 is TGCGCCAGCAGTCCCAGCGGGGGAAGTCACGAGCAGTACTTC.

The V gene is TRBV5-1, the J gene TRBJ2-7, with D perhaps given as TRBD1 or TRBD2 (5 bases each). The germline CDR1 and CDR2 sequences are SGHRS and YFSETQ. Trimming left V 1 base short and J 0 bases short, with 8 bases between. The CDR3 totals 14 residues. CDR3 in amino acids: CASSLWDASYEQYF. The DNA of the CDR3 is TGCGCCAGCAGCTTGTGGGACGCCTCCTACGAGCAGTACTTC.

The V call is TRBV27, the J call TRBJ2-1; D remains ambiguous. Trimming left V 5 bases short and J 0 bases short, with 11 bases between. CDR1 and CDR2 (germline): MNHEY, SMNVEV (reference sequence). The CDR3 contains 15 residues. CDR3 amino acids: CASSPKPRSYNEQFF. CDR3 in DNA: TGTGCCAGCAGTCCTAAACCCCGCTCCTACAATGAGCAGTTCTTC.

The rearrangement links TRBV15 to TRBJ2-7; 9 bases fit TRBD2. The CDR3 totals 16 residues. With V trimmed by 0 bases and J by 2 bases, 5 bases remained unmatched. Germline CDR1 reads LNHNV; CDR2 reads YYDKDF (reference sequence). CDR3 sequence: CATSREGSGGAYEQYF. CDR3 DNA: TGTGCCACCAGCAGAGAGGGTAGCGGGGGAGCCTACGAGCAGTACTTC. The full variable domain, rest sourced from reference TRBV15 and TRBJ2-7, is DAMVIQNPRYQVTQFGKPVTLSCSQTLNHNVMYWYQQKSSQAPKLLFHYYDKDFNNEADTPDNFQSRRPNTSFCFLDIRSPGLGDTAMYLCATSREGSGGAYEQYFGPGTRLTVT.

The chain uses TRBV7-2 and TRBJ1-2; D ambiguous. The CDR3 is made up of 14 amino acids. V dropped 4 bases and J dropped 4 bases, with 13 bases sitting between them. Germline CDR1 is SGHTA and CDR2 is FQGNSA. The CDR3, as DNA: TGTGCCAGCAGCTCCCGGGCCATAGTCTATGGCTACACCTTC. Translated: CASSSRAIVYGYTF.

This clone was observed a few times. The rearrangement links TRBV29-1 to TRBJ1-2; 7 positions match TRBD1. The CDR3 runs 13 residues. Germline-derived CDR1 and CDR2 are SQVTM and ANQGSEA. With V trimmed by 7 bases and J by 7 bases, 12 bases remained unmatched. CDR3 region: CSASTGLVGGYTF. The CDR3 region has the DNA TGCAGCGCCTCGACAGGGCTCGTGGGTGGCTACACCTTC.

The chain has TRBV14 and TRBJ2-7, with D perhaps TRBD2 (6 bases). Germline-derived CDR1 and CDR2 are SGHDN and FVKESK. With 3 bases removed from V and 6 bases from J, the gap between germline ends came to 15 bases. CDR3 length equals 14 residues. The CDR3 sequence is CASSQARLVSEQYF. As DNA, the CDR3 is TGTGCCAGCAGCCAGGCCCGACTAGTAAGCGAGCAGTACTTC. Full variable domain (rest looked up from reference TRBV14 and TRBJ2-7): EAGVTQFPSHSVIEKGQTVTLRCDPISGHDNLYWYRRVMGKEIKFLLHFVKESKQDESGMPNNRFLAERTGGTYSTLKVQPAELEDSGVYFCASSQARLVSEQYFGPGTRLTVT.

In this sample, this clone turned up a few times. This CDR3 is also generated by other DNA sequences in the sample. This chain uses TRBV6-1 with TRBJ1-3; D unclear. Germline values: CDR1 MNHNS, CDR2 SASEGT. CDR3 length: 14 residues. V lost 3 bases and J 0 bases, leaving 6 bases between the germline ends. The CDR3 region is CASSDGISGNTIYF. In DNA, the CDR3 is TGTGCCAGCAGTGATGGAATCTCTGGAAACACCATATATTTT.

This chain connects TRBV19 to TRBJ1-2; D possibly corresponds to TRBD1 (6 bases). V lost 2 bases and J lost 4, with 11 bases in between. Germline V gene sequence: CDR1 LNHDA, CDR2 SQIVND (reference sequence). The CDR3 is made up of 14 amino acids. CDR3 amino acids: CASSIIRGSYGYTF. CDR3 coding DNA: TGTGCCAGTAGTATAATCAGGGGCTCCTATGGCTACACCTTC.

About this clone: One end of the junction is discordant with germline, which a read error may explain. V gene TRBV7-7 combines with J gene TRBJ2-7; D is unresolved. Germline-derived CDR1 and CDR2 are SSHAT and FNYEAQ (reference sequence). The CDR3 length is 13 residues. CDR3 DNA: TGTGCTAGCAGCTCTACACCCCCGGACGAGCAGTACTTC. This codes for CASSSTPPDEQYF.